What follows are 25 T cell receptor beta chains derived from one specimen sequenced in a study of read filtering for tumor transcriptome and immune sequencing. Molecular barcoded adaptors covering alpha/delta and beta/gamma chains were used on around 400 ng RNA. TCRdb reprocessed the reads with MiXCR, giving one entry per CDR3 protein. The sample yields about 39,000 distinct CDR3 sequences, 13% to 15% seen once. The specimen was a population of CD138-negative cells sorted from bone marrow. All receptors come from a donor at least 40 years old with multiple myeloma.

At least ten counts were recorded for this clonotype. The V call is TRBV5-5, the J call TRBJ1-1, with 12 bases aligning to TRBD1. This CDR3 has 18 amino acids. V gave up 0 bases and J gave up 5 bases; unmatched junction bases: 11. Per the germline V gene, CDR1 is SGHKS and CDR2 is YYEKEE (reference sequence). CDR3 coding DNA: TGTGCCAGCAGCTTGGTCCGTGCGGGACAGGGGGCCAAAACTGAAGCTTTCTTT. Translated: CASSLVRAGQGAKTEAFF.

This clonotype was seen at least ten times. The V gene is TRBV6-5, the J gene TRBJ2-5, with a weak D call TRBD1 (6 bases). The CDR3 loop spans 16 amino acids. V shed 0 bases and J shed 4 bases, with 15 bases lying between them. From germline, CDR1 is MNHEY and CDR2 SVGAGI. CDR3 region: CASSYSGAGRGETQYF. In DNA form, the CDR3 reads TGTGCCAGCAGTTACTCGGGGGCAGGGAGAGGAGAGACCCAGTACTTC.

This clonotype was counted many times. The chain links TRBV7-9 to TRBJ2-1; no clear D. Germline V gene sequence: CDR1 SEHNR, CDR2 FQNEAQ (reference sequence). The CDR3 loop spans 11 amino acids. The V end was cut by 8 bases, the J end by 5 bases, with 7 bases between. In nucleotides, the CDR3 is TGTGCCAGCGAAGAGCACAATGAGCAGTTCTTC. Translated: CASEEHNEQFF.

The table lists this clonotype with many counts. The chain uses TRBV2 and TRBJ1-1; D is ambiguous. Deletions cut 4 bases from V and 2 bases from J, with 8 bases between. The CDR3 sequence is 13 residues long. Germline lookup yields CDR1 SNHLY and CDR2 FYNNEI. DNA for the CDR3: TGTGCCAGCAGTGTGGCCAGAAACACTGAAGCTTTCTTT. Translating gives CASSVARNTEAFF.

With respect to this clonotype: This CDR3 is missing its conserved last phenylalanine or tryptophan, likely due to a read error. The DNA is left out, because the CDR3 cannot be placed on it with certainty; the CDR3 is given as TCRdb lists it. This chain uses TRBV10-1 with TRBJ2-1; whether TRBD2, the table's D call, matches the DNA was not checked. With termini counted, the CDR3 has 15 amino acids. CDR1 and CDR2 from the germline V gene are WNHNN and SYGVQD (reference sequence). CDR3: CASSERTSGLNEQLY.

This clonotype was observed many times. The V call is TRBV20-1, the J call TRBJ2-7; D possibly corresponds to TRBD2 (5 bases). The V gene lost 3 bases and the J gene lost 3 bases, with 9 bases spanning the gap. The CDR3 spans 12 residues. CDR1 DFQATT and CDR2 SNEGSKA come from the germline V gene (reference sequence). The CDR3 sequence is CSASGIIYEQYF. CDR3 nucleotide sequence: TGCAGTGCTAGCGGGATCATCTACGAGCAGTACTTC.

In its sample, this clonotype was seen many times. The chain has TRBV6-5 and TRBJ2-3, with D maybe TRBD2 (6 bases). CDR1 and CDR2 from the germline V gene are MNHEY and SVGAGI. This CDR3 has 19 residues. V was clipped by 2 bases and J by 5 bases, with 26 bases between them. DNA for the CDR3: TGTGCCAGCAGTTACCTAAGACCGTCTATTGTTGCGGGGCAAGATACGCAGTATTTT. This gives the protein CASSYLRPSIVAGQDTQYF.

This clonotype has at least ten counts. The rearrangement joins TRBV29-1 to TRBJ1-4; 9 bases map to TRBD1. The CDR3 loop spans 14 amino acids. The V gene end was trimmed by 3 bases and the J gene end by 4 bases; junction bases not matched to a gene: 3. Per the germline V gene, CDR1 is SQVTM and CDR2 is ANQGSEA. The CDR3 DNA is TGCAGCGTTGAGGGACAGGGAAGTAATGAAAAACTGTTTTTT. Translation gives CSVEGQGSNEKLFF.

This clonotype was counted only a few times. This sequence joins TRBV28 and TRBJ1-5; tentative D call: TRBD1 (5 bases). The CDR3 runs 14 residues. V was clipped by 9 bases and J by 2 bases, with 14 bases between them. CDR1 and CDR2 (germline): MDHEN, SYDVKM. CDR3 sequence reads: CASFKGLGNQPQHF. The CDR3 nucleotides are TGTGCCAGTTTTAAGGGGCTAGGCAATCAGCCCCAGCATTTT. The whole variable domain, filled in from reference TRBV28 and TRBJ1-5, reads DVKVTQSSRYLVKRTGEKVFLECVQDMDHENMFWYRQDPGLGLRLIYFSYDVKMKEKGDIPEGYSVSREKKERFSLILESASTNQTSMYLCASFKGLGNQPQHFGDGTRLSIL.

This clonotype was counted many times. The rearrangement uses TRBV7-9 and TRBJ1-4; 9 bases are a match to TRBD1. Per germline, CDR1 SEHNR and CDR2 FQNEAQ (reference sequence). There are 13 residues in the CDR3. Unmatched junction bases numbered 5, after V lost 10 bases and J lost 5 bases. This CDR3 reads CATRDRENEKLFF. The CDR3 DNA reads as TGTGCCACCCGGGACAGGGAGAATGAAAAACTGTTTTTT. The full variable domain, with the rest looked up from reference TRBV7-9 and TRBJ1-4, is DTGVSQNPRHKITKRGQNVTFRCDPISEHNRLYWYRQTLGQGPEFLTYFQNEAQLEKSRLLSDRFSAERPKGSFSTLEIQRTEQGDSAMYLCATRDRENEKLFFGSGTQLSVL.

Only a few counts were recorded for this clonotype. A read error may be the cause here, since a much bigger clone is one base away. The J gene is TRBJ2-3, the V gene TRBV6-2 or TRBV6-3, with a possible D match to TRBD1 (5 bases). This CDR3 has 11 amino acids. V lost 7 bases and J 5 bases, leaving 7 bases between the germline ends. Germline V gives CDR1 MNHEY, CDR2 SVGEGT. The DNA of the CDR3 is TGTGCCAGCACGGACATAGATACGCAGTATTTT. Translation gives CASTDIDTQYF.

This clonotype occurred many times. The V call is TRBV20-1, the J call TRBJ2-1, with 8 bases lining up with TRBD1. CDR1 and CDR2 from the germline V gene are DFQATT and SNEGSKA (reference sequence). The CDR3 covers 19 residues. J was trimmed by 6 bases and V by 1 base; bases with no gene match: 20. CDR3 DNA: TGCAGTGCTAGAGCAGTGGGAAGCTGGGACAGGCCCTTCCCCAATGAGCAGTTCTTC. Its translation is CSARAVGSWDRPFPNEQFF.

This clonotype came up many times. This chain links TRBV20-1 with TRBJ2-7; TRBD1 is a possible D gene (5 bases). The CDR3 totals 12 residues. V gave up 4 bases and J gave up 3 bases, with 10 bases separating them. Germline values: CDR1 DFQATT, CDR2 SNEGSKA (reference sequence). The CDR3 DNA reads TGCAGTGCTATGAGCCAGGGCTACGAGCAGTACTTC. Protein product: CSAMSQGYEQYF.

J is TRBJ2-7 and V is TRBV28, with unresolved D. CDR1 MDHEN and CDR2 SYDVKM come from the germline V gene. The CDR3 is 12 residues long. Trimming removed 2 bases at V and 4 bases at J, with 6 bases between. The CDR3 sequence is CASSLTRYEQYF. The CDR3 DNA is TGTGCCAGCAGTTTAACCAGATACGAGCAGTACTTC.

This clonotype has a count of ten or more. The CDR3 coding sequence is TGTGCCAGCAGCTTGGGTTTATGGGGGAACACCGGGGAGCTGTTTTTT. Encoded protein: CASSLGLWGNTGELFF. The chain couples TRBV5-6 to TRBJ2-2, with no clear D. Germline V lookup: CDR1 SGHDT, CDR2 YYEEEE. CDR3 length equals 16 residues. V was trimmed by 0 bases and J by 1 base, leaving 10 bases between them.

This clonotype was seen repeatedly, ten times or more. The J gene is TRBJ1-4, the V gene TRBV27; perhaps TRBD1 as D (6 bases). V lost 0 bases and J 5 bases, leaving 13 bases between the germline ends. Germline V gene data show CDR1 as MNHEY and CDR2 as SMNVEV (reference sequence). The CDR3 runs to 16 residues. For the CDR3, the DNA is TGTGCCAGCAGTTTATCGAACGAGGGGGGGAATGAAAAACTGTTTTTT. Protein: CASSLSNEGGNEKLFF.

Of note for this clonotype: A far larger clone is a single base away, which makes a read error likely. The CDR3 DNA reads as TGTGCCAGCAGCGACAGCCCGTCCCAGCCCCAGCATTTT. Protein sequence: CASSDSPSQPQHF. The genes are TRBV6-1 and TRBJ1-5; tentative D call: TRBD1 (5 bases). The CDR3 length is 13 residues. V was clipped by 6 bases and J by 7 bases, with 13 bases between them. The V gene's germline CDR1 is MNHNS and CDR2 SASEGT.

This clonotype is medium-sized (0.01 to 0.1%). The chain employs TRBV7-2 and TRBJ2-1; 7 nucleotides match TRBD2. The CDR3 has 13 residues. The germline gives CDR1 SGHTA, CDR2 FQGNSA. The V gene end was trimmed by 4 bases and the J gene end by 10 bases; junction bases not matched to a gene: 7. The CDR3 spells CASSSIRGLEQFF. The CDR3 bases are TGTGCCAGCAGCTCGATAAGGGGACTAGAGCAGTTCTTC.

As for this clonotype: A much larger clone is a single base away; this may be a read error. In this CDR3 the conserved last residue, phenylalanine or tryptophan, is missing, so a read error is likely. The chain uses TRBV30 and TRBJ2-5; D is possibly TRBD2 (5 bases). The CDR3 contains 13 residues. With 4 bases removed from V and 4 bases from J, the gap between germline ends came to 13 bases. The germline CDR1 and CDR2 sequences are GTSNPN and SVGIG (reference sequence). The CDR3 spells CAWKAVEVETQYS. As DNA, the CDR3 is TGTGCCTGGAAAGCGGTAGAGGTAGAGACCCAGTACTCC.

This clonotype was seen ten or more times. The V and J genes are TRBV5-6 and TRBJ1-6, with 7 bases identical to TRBD1. The CDR3 runs 15 residues. V was pared by 3 bases and J by 5 bases, with 5 bases of the junction left unmatched. CDR1 SGHDT and CDR2 YYEEEE come from the germline V gene. The chain's CDR3 is CASSSETGNNSPLHF. The CDR3 DNA reads as TGTGCCAGCAGCTCCGAGACAGGGAATAATTCACCCCTCCACTTT.

This clonotype was counted many times. V usage is TRBV12-3 or TRBV12-4 and J usage is TRBJ2-1; a possible D gene is TRBD2 (6 bases). The CDR3 loop spans 15 amino acids. Trimming stripped 6 bases from V and 3 bases from J, with 15 bases between. CDR3 region: CASSPMGGYYNEQFF. As DNA, the CDR3 is TGTGCCAGCAGCCCTATGGGGGGTTACTACAATGAGCAGTTCTTC.

This clonotype was counted ten times or more. The chain has TRBV5-6 and TRBJ2-1; D may be TRBD2 (5 bases). Germline assignment: CDR1 SGHDT and CDR2 YYEEEE. The germline V and J ends were trimmed by 5 bases and 12 bases, with 27 bases remaining between them. The CDR3 runs 16 residues. CDR3 region: CASSPFWGDNNERQFF. The CDR3 DNA reads TGTGCCAGCAGTCCATTTTGGGGAGATAACAATGAGCGGCAGTTCTTC.

This clonotype was counted at least ten times. The rearrangement joins TRBV25-1 to TRBJ2-1; D is uncertain. V lost 1 base and J 10 bases, leaving 8 bases between the germline ends. Germline CDR1 is MGHDK and CDR2 is SYGVNS. The CDR3 has 12 residues. This chain's CDR3 is CASSELEQEQFF. CDR3 sequence (DNA): TGTGCCAGCAGTGAATTAGAGCAGGAGCAGTTCTTC.

This clonotype was counted at least ten times. This rearrangement joins TRBV6-1 to TRBJ1-5; 10 bases fit TRBD1. This CDR3 comprises 14 residues. Trimming removed 6 bases from V and 2 bases from J; junction bases left unmatched: 1. Germline V gene data show CDR1 as MNHNS and CDR2 as SASEGT. CDR3 in amino acids: CASRGTGGNQPQHF. CDR3 DNA: TGTGCCAGCAGGGGGACAGGGGGCAATCAGCCCCAGCATTTT.

V usage is TRBV12-3 or TRBV12-4 and J usage is TRBJ2-5; 9 bases fit TRBD2. The CDR3 spans 14 residues. J was trimmed by 1 base and V by 5 bases; bases with no gene match: 2. CDR3 region: CASSRTSAQETQYF. CDR3 DNA sequence: TGTGCCAGCAGTCGGACTAGCGCCCAAGAGACCCAGTACTTC.